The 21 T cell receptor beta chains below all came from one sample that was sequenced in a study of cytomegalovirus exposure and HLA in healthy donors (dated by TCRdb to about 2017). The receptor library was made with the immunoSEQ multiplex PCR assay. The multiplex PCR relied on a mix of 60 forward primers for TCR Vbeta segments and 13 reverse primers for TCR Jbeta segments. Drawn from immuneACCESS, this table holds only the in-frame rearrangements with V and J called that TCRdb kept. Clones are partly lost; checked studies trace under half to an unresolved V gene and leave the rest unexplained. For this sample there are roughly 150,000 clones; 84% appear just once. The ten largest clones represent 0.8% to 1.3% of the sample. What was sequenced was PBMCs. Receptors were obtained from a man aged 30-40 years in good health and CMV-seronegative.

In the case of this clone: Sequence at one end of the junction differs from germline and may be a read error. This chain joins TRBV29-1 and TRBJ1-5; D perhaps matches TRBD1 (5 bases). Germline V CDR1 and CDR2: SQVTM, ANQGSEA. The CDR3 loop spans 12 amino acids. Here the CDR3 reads CSVEDSWRFQHF. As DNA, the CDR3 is TGCAGCGTGGAAGACAGCTGGAGGTTTCAGCATTTT.

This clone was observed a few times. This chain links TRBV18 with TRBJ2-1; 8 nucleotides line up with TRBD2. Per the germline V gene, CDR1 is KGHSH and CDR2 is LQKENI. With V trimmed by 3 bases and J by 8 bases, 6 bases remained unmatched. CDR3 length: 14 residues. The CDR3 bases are TGTGCCAGCTCACCCGGGGGGGGCGTGCATGAGCAGTTCTTC. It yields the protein CASSPGGGVHEQFF.

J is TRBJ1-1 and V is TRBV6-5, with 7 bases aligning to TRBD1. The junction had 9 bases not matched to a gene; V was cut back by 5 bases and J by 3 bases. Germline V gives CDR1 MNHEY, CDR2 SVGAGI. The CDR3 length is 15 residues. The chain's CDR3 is CASSSRGATDTEAFF. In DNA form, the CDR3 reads TGTGCCAGCAGTAGCAGGGGGGCGACGGACACTGAAGCTTTCTTT.

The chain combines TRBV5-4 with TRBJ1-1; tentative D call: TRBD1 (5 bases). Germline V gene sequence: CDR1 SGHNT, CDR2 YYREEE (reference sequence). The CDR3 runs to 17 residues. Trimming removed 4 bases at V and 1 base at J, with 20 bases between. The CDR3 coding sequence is TGTGCCAGCAGCCGGGCCATAAAATTAGGGGAGAACACTGAAGCTTTCTTT. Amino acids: CASSRAIKLGENTEAFF.

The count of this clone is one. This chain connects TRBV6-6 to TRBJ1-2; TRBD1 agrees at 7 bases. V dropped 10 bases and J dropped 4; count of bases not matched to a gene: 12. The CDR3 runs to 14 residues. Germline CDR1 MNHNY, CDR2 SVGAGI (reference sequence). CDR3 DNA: TGTGCCACCGCACTCGTGGGACAGTTCTATGGCTACACCTTC. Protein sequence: CATALVGQFYGYTF.

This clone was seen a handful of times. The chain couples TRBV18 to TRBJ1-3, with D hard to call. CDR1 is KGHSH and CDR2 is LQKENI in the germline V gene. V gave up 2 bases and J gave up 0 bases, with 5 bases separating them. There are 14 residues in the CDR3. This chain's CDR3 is CASSPGGSGNTIYF. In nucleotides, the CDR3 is TGTGCCAGCTCACCAGGAGGCTCTGGAAACACCATATATTTT.

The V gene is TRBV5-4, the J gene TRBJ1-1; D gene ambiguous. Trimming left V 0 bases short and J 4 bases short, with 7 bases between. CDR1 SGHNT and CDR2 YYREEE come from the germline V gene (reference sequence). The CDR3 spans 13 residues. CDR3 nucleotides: TGTGCCAGCAGCTTGGGCGGGGTCACTGAAGCTTTCTTT. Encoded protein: CASSLGGVTEAFF.

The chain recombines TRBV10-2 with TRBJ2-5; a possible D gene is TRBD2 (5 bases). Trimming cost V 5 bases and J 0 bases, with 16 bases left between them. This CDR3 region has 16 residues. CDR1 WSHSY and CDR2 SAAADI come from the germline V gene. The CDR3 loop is CASSRTASSYQETQYF. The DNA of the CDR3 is TGCGCCAGCAGTAGAACGGCTAGCTCCTACCAAGAGACCCAGTACTTC.

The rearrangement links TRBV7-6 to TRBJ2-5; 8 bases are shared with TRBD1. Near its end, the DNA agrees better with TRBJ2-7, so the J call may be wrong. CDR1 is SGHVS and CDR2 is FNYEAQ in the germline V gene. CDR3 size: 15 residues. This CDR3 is CASSLGGQGSYEQYF. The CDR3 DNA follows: TGTGCCAGCAGCCTGGGTGGACAGGGCTCCTACGAGCAGTACTTC.

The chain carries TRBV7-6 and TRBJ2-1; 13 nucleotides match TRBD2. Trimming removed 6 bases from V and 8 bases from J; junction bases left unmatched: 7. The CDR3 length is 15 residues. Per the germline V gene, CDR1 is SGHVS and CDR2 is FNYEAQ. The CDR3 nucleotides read TGTGCCAGCAGTTATACTAGCGGGGGGGGTTATGAGCAGTTCTTC. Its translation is CASSYTSGGGYEQFF.

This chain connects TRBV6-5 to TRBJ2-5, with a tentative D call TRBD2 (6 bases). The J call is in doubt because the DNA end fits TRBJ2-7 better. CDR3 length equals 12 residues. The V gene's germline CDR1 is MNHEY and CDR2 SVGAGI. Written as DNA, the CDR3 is TGTGCCAGCAGTTCGGGGGTGGGCGAGCAGTACTTC. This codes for CASSSGVGEQYF.

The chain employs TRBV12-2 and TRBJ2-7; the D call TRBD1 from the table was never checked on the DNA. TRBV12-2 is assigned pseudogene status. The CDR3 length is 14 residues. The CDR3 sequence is CASRLAGTYYEQYF. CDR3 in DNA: TGTGCAAGTCGCTTAGCGGGGACATATTACGAGCAGTACTTC.

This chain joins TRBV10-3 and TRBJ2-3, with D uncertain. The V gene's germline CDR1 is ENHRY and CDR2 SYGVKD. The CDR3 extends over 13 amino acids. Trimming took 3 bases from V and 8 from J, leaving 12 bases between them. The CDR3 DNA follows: TGTGCCATCAGTGAAGAGACCGGCGGTACGCAGTATTTT. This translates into CAISEETGGTQYF.

CDR3 amino acids: CASSFSSGVYEQYF. For the CDR3, the DNA is TGTGCCAGTAGTTTTTCCAGCGGGGTCTACGAGCAGTACTTC. V gene TRBV19 combines with J gene TRBJ2-7; 7 positions match TRBD2. The germline V gene encodes CDR1 LNHDA and CDR2 SQIVND (reference sequence). The CDR3 spans 14 residues. Unmatched junction bases numbered 7, after V lost 5 bases and J lost 3 bases.

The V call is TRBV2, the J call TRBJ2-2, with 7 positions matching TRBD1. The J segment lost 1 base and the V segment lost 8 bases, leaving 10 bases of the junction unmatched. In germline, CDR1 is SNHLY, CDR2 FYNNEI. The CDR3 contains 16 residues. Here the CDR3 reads CASVLWGQKNTGELFF. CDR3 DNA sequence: TGTGCCAGCGTTTTATGGGGACAGAAGAACACCGGGGAGCTGTTTTTT.

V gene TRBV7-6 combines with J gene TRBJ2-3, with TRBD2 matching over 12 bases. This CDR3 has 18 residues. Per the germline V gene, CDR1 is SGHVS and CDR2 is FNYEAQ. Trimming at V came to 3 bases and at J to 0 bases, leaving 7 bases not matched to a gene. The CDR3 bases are TGTGCCAGCAGCTTCGCTAGCGGGAGGGCGGGCAGCACAGATACGCAGTATTTT. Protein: CASSFASGRAGSTDTQYF.

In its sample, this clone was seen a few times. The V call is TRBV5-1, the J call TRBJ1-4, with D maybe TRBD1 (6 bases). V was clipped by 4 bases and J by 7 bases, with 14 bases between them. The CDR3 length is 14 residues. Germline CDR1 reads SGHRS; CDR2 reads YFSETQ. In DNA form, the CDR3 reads TGCGCCAGCAGCACGCAGGGGTACGGTGAAAAACTGTTTTTT. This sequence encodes CASSTQGYGEKLFF.

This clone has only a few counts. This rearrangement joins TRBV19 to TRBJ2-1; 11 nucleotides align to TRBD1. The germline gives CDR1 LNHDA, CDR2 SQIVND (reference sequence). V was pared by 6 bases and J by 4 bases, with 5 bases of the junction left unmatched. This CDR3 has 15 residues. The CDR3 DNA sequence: TGTGCCAGTAGGACCGGGACAGGGGGATACAATGAGCAGTTCTTC. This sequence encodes CASRTGTGGYNEQFF.

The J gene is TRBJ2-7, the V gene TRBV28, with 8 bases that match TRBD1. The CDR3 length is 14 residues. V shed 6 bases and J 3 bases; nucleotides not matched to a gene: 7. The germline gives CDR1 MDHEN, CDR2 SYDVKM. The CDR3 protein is CASSLTGDLYEQYF. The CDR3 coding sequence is TGTGCCAGCAGCCTGACAGGGGATCTCTACGAGCAGTACTTC.

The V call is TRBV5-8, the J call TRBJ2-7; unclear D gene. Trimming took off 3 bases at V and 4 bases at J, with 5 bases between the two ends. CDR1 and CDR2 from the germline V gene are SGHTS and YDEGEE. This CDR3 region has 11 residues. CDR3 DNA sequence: TGTGCCAGCAGCTCCTCGTACGAGCAGTACTTC. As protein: CASSSSYEQYF.

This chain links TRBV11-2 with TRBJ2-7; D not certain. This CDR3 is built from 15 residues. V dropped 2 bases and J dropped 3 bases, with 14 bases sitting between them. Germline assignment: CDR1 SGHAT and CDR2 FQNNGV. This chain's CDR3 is CASSLFRQEDYEQYF. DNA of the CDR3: TGTGCCAGCAGCTTATTTCGTCAGGAAGACTACGAGCAGTACTTC. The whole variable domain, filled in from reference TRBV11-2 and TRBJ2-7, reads EAGVAQSPRYKIIEKRQSVAFWCNPISGHATLYWYQQILGQGPKLLIQFQNNGVVDDSQLPKDRFSAERLKGVDSTLKIQPAKLEDSAVYLCASSLFRQEDYEQYFGPGTRLTVT.